This record covers a single TCR beta chain. Its target is not known. These data originate in a study of T cell responses to AZD1222 COVID-19 vaccine. Study-wide findings and caveats: Unmutated variant regions are reportedly the target of nearly half of TCRs that are spike-specific.

The V gene's germline CDR1 is SGHVS and CDR2 FQNEAQ. CDR3 length: 18 residues. V lost 4 bases to trimming and J lost 4 bases; unmatched junction nucleotides: 16. Assay used: immunoSEQ multiplex PCR; TCRdb lists only in-frame clones, some missing. Here the sample spans tens of thousands of clones, 90% to 95% being singletons. The material sequenced was peripheral blood, taken 28 days after the second dose of the MenACWY control vaccine. The sequence derives from an adult who received the MenACWY meningococcal vaccine as a control. V usage is TRBV7-8 and J usage is TRBJ2-1, with 7 bases fitting TRBD2. This chain's CDR3 is CASSCPSPGEGIYNEQFF. The DNA of the CDR3 is TGTGCCAGCAGCTGCCCGTCCCCGGGGGAGGGCATTTACAATGAGCAGTTCTTC.